This T cell receptor beta chain was profiled in a study of blood T cell repertoires in COVID-19. About the study: The analysed material was cDNA or gDNA that came from T cells, B-cell-depleted T cells, or PBMCs.

Using immunoSEQ multiplex PCR, the repertoire was profiled, and TCRdb retains in-frame clones only, with some absent. Of 210,000 or so clones listed, roughly 88% were seen once; the top ten hold roughly 3.7%. The CDR3 consists of 12 residues. The ends were cut back, 6 bases at V and 7 bases at J, with 12 bases in the middle. Germline CDR1 is LNHDA and CDR2 is SQIVND (reference sequence). The chain combines TRBV19 with TRBJ1-2; D might be TRBD1 (5 bases). Sample: PBMCs or T cells enriched from blood (not recorded which). This clonotype originated in a woman in her thirties who had been exposed to COVID-19. The chain's CDR3 is CASRELGGGYTF. Here the CDR3 DNA reads TGTGCCAGTAGAGAGTTGGGGGGTGGCTACACCTTC.